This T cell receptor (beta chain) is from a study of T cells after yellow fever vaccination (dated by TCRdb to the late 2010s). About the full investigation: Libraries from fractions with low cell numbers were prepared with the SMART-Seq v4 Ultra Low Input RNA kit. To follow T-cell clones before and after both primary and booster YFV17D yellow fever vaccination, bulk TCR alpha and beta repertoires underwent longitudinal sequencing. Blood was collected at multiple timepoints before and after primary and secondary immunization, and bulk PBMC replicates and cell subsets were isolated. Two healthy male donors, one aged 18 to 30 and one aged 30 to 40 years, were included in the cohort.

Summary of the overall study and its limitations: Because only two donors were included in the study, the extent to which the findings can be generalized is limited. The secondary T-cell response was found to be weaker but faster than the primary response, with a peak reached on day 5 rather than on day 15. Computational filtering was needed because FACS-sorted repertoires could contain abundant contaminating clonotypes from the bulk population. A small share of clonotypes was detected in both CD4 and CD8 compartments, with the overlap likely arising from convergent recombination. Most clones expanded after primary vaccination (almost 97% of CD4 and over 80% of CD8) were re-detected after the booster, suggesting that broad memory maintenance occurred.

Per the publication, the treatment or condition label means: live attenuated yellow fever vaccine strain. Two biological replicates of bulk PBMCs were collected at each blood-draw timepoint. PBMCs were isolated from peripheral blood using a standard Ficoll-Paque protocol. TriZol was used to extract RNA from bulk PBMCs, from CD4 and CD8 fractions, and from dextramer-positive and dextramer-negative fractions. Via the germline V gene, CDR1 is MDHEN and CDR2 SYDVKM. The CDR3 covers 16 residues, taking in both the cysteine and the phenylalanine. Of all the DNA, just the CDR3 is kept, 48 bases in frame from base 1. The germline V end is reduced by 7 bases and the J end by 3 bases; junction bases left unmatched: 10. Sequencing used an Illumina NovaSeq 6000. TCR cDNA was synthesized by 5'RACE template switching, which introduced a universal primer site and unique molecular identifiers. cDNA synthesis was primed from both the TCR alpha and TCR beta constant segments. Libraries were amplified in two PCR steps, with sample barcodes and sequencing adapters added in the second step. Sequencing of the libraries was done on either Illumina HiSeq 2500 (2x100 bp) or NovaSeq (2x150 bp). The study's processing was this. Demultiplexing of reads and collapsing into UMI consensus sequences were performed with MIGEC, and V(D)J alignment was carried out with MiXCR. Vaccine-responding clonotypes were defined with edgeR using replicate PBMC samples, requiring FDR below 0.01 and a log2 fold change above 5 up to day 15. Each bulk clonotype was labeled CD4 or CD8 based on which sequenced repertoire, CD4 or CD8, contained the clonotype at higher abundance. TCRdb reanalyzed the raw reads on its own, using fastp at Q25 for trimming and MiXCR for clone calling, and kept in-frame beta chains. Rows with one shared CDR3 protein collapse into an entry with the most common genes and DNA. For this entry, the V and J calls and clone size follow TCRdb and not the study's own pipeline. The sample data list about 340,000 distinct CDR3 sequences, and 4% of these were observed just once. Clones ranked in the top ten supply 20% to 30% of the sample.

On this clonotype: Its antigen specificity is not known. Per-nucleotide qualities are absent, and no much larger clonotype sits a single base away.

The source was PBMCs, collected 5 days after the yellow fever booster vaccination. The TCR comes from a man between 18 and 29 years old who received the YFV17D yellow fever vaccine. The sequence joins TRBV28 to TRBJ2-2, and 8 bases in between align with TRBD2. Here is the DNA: TGTGCCAGCACCCAACTAGCGGACCTTTACACCGGGGAGCTGTTTTTT. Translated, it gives CASTQLADLYTGELFF.